These 25 T cell receptor beta chains came from one sample sequenced in a study of blood T cell repertoires in COVID-19. Only in-frame clones appear in the TCRdb table, and some are missing; sequencing was by immunoSEQ multiplex PCR. The sample carries 150,000 or so clones, roughly 93% recorded once. Source material: peripheral blood. These receptors were taken from a woman in her fifties or sixties with acute or convalescent COVID-19.

This sequence joins TRBV6-5 and TRBJ1-4; 9 bases map to TRBD1. Trimming cost V 6 bases and J 10 bases; bases outside gene matches: 9. The CDR3 length is 14 residues. Germline CDR1 is MNHEY and CDR2 is SVGAGI. CDR3 DNA: TGTGCCAGCAGAGGAGGGACAGGGACGGCAAAACTGTTTTTT. Protein product: CASRGGTGTAKLFF.

V gene TRBV27 combines with J gene TRBJ2-5; D perhaps matches TRBD1 (5 bases). The V gene lost 6 bases and the J gene lost 6 bases, with 17 bases spanning the gap. This CDR3 comprises 14 residues. Germline loops: CDR1 MNHEY, CDR2 SMNVEV (reference sequence). The CDR3 sequence: CASSQNGAWKTQYF. CDR3 DNA sequence: TGTGCCAGCAGCCAAAATGGGGCATGGAAGACCCAGTACTTC.

The chain recombines TRBV7-3 with TRBJ2-1, with 10 nucleotides matching TRBD1. The CDR3 totals 15 residues. The germline gives CDR1 SGHTA, CDR2 FQGTGA. J gave up 7 bases and V 5 bases, and 8 bases lay outside the gene matches. The CDR3 DNA is TGTGCCAGCAGCCAGACAGGGGGCAACGTTAATGAGCAGTTCTTC. This gives the protein CASSQTGGNVNEQFF.

The rearrangement links TRBV4-1 to TRBJ2-5, with a possible D match to TRBD1 (6 bases). This CDR3 region has 17 residues. V was shortened by 1 base and J by 1 base, with 16 bases between the two germline ends. Germline CDR1 is MGHRA and CDR2 is YSYEKL. For the CDR3, the DNA is TGCGCCAGCAGCCAAGTAACGCAGGGGAATACCCAAGAGACCCAGTACTTC. Translating it yields CASSQVTQGNTQETQYF.

The chain is built from TRBV7-8 and TRBJ2-7; 15 nucleotides agree with TRBD2. There are 16 residues in the CDR3. The ends lost 5 bases at V and 7 bases at J; junction bases unmatched: 9. Germline values: CDR1 SGHVS, CDR2 FQNEAQ. The CDR3 region has the DNA TGTGCCAGCAGCCCCCAAGGACTAGCGGGAGGGCAAGAGCAGTACTTC. It translates to CASSPQGLAGGQEQYF.

The CDR3 spells CASSLGTGVNQPQHF. The CDR3 region has the DNA TGCGCCAGCAGCTTGGGGACAGGGGTCAATCAGCCCCAGCATTTT. This chain connects TRBV5-1 to TRBJ1-5; 9 nucleotides align to TRBD1. V lost 0 bases, J lost 3 bases, and 1 base stayed unmatched. CDR3 length: 15 residues. Germline V gene sequence: CDR1 SGHRS, CDR2 YFSETQ.

J is TRBJ2-7 and V is TRBV7-2; tentative D call: TRBD1 (5 bases). CDR1 SGHTA and CDR2 FQGNSA come from the germline V gene. V was trimmed by 4 bases and J by 4 bases, leaving 14 bases between them. This CDR3 region has 14 residues. The CDR3 DNA sequence: TGTGCCAGCAGCTCCCTGGGCAGGGTTTACGAGCAGTACTTC. It encodes CASSSLGRVYEQYF.

This clone was recorded only once. The CDR3 loop is CSVEGALWGSYGYTF. The DNA of the CDR3 is TGCAGCGTTGAAGGGGCTTTATGGGGCTCCTATGGCTACACCTTC. The chain recombines TRBV29-1 with TRBJ1-2; tentatively, D is TRBD1 (5 bases). CDR1 is SQVTM and CDR2 is ANQGSEA in the germline V gene. This CDR3 has 15 residues. The germline V and J ends were trimmed by 1 base and 4 bases, with 16 bases remaining between them.

The CDR3, as DNA: TGTGCCAGTAGGGACAGTTCTAACTATGGCTACACCTTC. Its protein product is CASRDSSNYGYTF. The gene calls are TRBV19 and TRBJ1-2, with a possible D match to TRBD1 (6 bases). V shed 6 bases and J shed 0 bases, with 8 bases lying between them. The CDR3 length is 13 residues. The germline V gene has CDR1 LNHDA and CDR2 SQIVND (reference sequence).

This chain joins TRBV19 and TRBJ1-5, with D tentatively TRBD1 (6 bases). V was clipped by 6 bases and J by 2 bases, with 23 bases between them. This CDR3 has 18 residues. The germline CDR1 and CDR2 sequences are LNHDA and SQIVND (reference sequence). CDR3 nucleotide sequence: TGTGCCAGTAGCTTGGGGGGGCGGAGTAATAATGGCAATCAGCCCCAGCATTTT. It translates to CASSLGGRSNNGNQPQHF. The full variable domain, completed using reference TRBV19 and TRBJ1-5, is DGGITQSPKYLFRKEGQNVTLSCEQNLNHDAMYWYRQDPGQGLRLIYYSQIVNDFQKGDIAEGYSVSREKKESFPLTVTSAQKNPTAFYLCASSLGGRSNNGNQPQHFGDGTRLSIL.

This rearrangement joins TRBV19 to TRBJ1-1; D not certain. This CDR3 contains 15 residues. Trimming took off 3 bases at V and 1 base at J, with 12 bases between the two ends. CDR1 and CDR2 from the germline V gene are LNHDA and SQIVND (reference sequence). CDR3 sequence: CASSMAGGPNTEAFF. Written as DNA, the CDR3 is TGTGCCAGTAGTATGGCCGGAGGTCCGAACACTGAAGCTTTCTTT. Based on the CDR3 plus reference TRBV19 and TRBJ1-1, the full variable domain is DGGITQSPKYLFRKEGQNVTLSCEQNLNHDAMYWYRQDPGQGLRLIYYSQIVNDFQKGDIAEGYSVSREKKESFPLTVTSAQKNPTAFYLCASSMAGGPNTEAFFGQGTRLTVV.

The rearrangement uses TRBV6-2 or TRBV6-3 and TRBJ1-5, with 9 bases identical to TRBD1. Germline-derived CDR1 and CDR2 are MNHEY and SVGEGT. The ends lost 0 bases at V and 5 bases at J; junction bases unmatched: 5. This CDR3 contains 16 residues. The CDR3, as DNA: TGTGCCAGCAGTTACTCCCGGGACAGGGATGATCAGCCCCAGCATTTT. Its protein product is CASSYSRDRDDQPQHF.

V and J are TRBV28 and TRBJ1-2; no reliable D call. The CDR3 runs to 13 residues. The germline gives CDR1 MDHEN, CDR2 SYDVKM. Between the trimmed V and J ends, which lost 9 bases and 8 bases, there was a span of 19 bases. The CDR3 DNA reads as TGTGCCAGTTTAGCAGCCCTGGGTAGGGGCTACACCTTC. Encoded protein: CASLAALGRGYTF.

On this clone itself: At one end the junction does not follow the germline gene, possibly because of a read error. This chain uses TRBV7-7 with TRBJ1-3; D is uncertain. CDR3 length: 15 amino acids. Germline loops: CDR1 SSHAT, CDR2 FNYEAQ (reference sequence). The CDR3: CASSSGLSSGNTIYF. Here the CDR3 DNA reads TGTGCTAGCAGCTCAGGCCTGAGCTCTGGAAACACCATATATTTT.

This chain uses TRBV3-1 (or the pseudogene TRBV3-2) with TRBJ2-3, with 13 bases aligning to TRBD2. Germline-derived CDR1 and CDR2 are LGHDT and YNNKEL (reference sequence). The V and J ends lost 1 base and 5 bases, in that order; junction bases with no gene match: 6. The CDR3 has 17 residues. CDR3 sequence: CASSQGLAGGAIDTQYF. CDR3 nucleotides: TGTGCCAGCAGCCAAGGACTAGCGGGAGGCGCGATAGATACGCAGTATTTT.

The chain combines TRBV5-4 with TRBJ2-1; 9 positions match TRBD2. CDR3 size: 14 residues. V lost 5 bases and J lost 8; bases outside the gene matches: 8. Germline assignment: CDR1 SGHNT and CDR2 YYREEE (reference sequence). The CDR3 protein is CASSPGLAVDEQFF. DNA of the CDR3: TGTGCCAGCAGTCCGGGACTAGCAGTGGATGAGCAGTTCTTC. Using reference TRBV5-4 and TRBJ2-1 for the parts outside the CDR3, the full variable domain is ETGVTQSPTHLIKTRGQQVTLRCSSQSGHNTVSWYQQALGQGPQFIFQYYREEENGRGNFPPRFSGLQFPNYSSELNVNALELDDSALYLCASSPGLAVDEQFFGPGTRLTVL.

The chain recombines TRBV11-2 with TRBJ2-7; D remains ambiguous. CDR3 length equals 15 residues. Trimming took off 5 bases at V and 1 base at J, with 15 bases between the two ends. The germline gives CDR1 SGHAT, CDR2 FQNNGV. CDR3 region: CASSQFFSDSYEQYF. Here the CDR3 DNA reads TGTGCCAGCAGCCAATTTTTCTCAGATTCCTACGAGCAGTACTTC.

The chain couples TRBV7-2 to TRBJ2-6; TRBD2 matches 7 bases. The trim removed 1 base at V and 10 bases at J, leaving 10 bases unmatched. The V gene's germline CDR1 is SGHTA and CDR2 FQGNSA. This CDR3 is built from 16 residues. For the CDR3, the DNA is TGTGCCAGCAGCTTAGGTGTTAACCGGGGGGTAAACGTCCTGACTTTC. Encoded protein: CASSLGVNRGVNVLTF.

This clone was observed once. CDR3 loop: CASSDGTGGGQPQHF. DNA for the CDR3: TGTGCCAGCAGCGATGGGACAGGGGGCGGGCAGCCCCAGCATTTT. V and J are TRBV9 and TRBJ1-5, with 12 bases aligning to TRBD1. Germline lookup yields CDR1 SGDLS and CDR2 YYNGEE. This CDR3 spans 15 amino acids. J was trimmed by 7 bases and V by 3 bases; bases with no gene match: 5.

In its sample, this clone was seen once. The CDR3 coding sequence is TGTGCCAGTAGTATCGGTATTGGGGCAGGTCTATACGAGCAGTACTTC. Translating it yields CASSIGIGAGLYEQYF. The V gene is TRBV19, the J gene TRBJ2-7; maybe TRBD1 (5 bases). Germline CDR1 LNHDA, CDR2 SQIVND (reference sequence). The length of the CDR3 is 16 residues. V was shortened by 3 bases and J by 4 bases, with 19 bases between the two germline ends. Filled out from reference TRBV19 and TRBJ2-7, the complete variable domain reads DGGITQSPKYLFRKEGQNVTLSCEQNLNHDAMYWYRQDPGQGLRLIYYSQIVNDFQKGDIAEGYSVSREKKESFPLTVTSAQKNPTAFYLCASSIGIGAGLYEQYFGPGTRLTVT.

This rearrangement joins TRBV10-3 to TRBJ1-2; 8 bases are a match to TRBD1. CDR3 size: 14 residues. J was trimmed by 2 bases and V by 2 bases; bases with no gene match: 1. Germline V gene data show CDR1 as ENHRY and CDR2 as SYGVKD. The CDR3 DNA follows: TGTGCCATCAGTGAGAGGACAGGGAACTATGGCTACACCTTC. Translation: CAISERTGNYGYTF.

This sequence joins TRBV5-8 and TRBJ1-3; D call uncertain. With 4 bases removed from V and 1 base from J, the gap between germline ends came to 9 bases. Germline V gene lookup returns CDR1 SGHTS and CDR2 YDEGEE. The CDR3 loop spans 14 amino acids. In DNA, the CDR3 is TGTGCCAGCAGCAATCCCTTATCTGGAAACACCATATATTTT. Its translation: CASSNPLSGNTIYF.

This sequence joins TRBV4-1 and TRBJ1-1; tentatively, D is TRBD1 (6 bases). Trimming cost V 2 bases and J 6 bases, with 25 bases left between them. This CDR3 has 18 residues. Looked up from germline, CDR1 is MGHRA and CDR2 is YSYEKL. In DNA, the CDR3 is TGCGCCAGCAGCCAACCCGGACAGCAAACACAAGTGGATGCTGAAGCTTTCTTT. It yields the protein CASSQPGQQTQVDAEAFF.

The chain is built from TRBV28 and TRBJ2-2; D might be TRBD2 (5 bases). Looked up from germline, CDR1 is MDHEN and CDR2 is SYDVKM. V lost 7 bases and J 1 base, leaving 13 bases between the germline ends. The CDR3 covers 15 residues. The CDR3 region is CASTTDWVNTGELFF. CDR3 DNA: TGTGCCAGCACCACGGACTGGGTGAACACCGGGGAGCTGTTTTTT.

The rearrangement joins TRBV23-1 to TRBJ2-1; a possible D gene is TRBD1 (5 bases). TRBV23-1 is given ORF status, its function remaining uncertain. Trimming stripped 0 bases from V and 5 bases from J, with 8 bases between. The CDR3 spans 14 residues. CDR3 sequence (DNA): TGCGCCAGCAGTCAATCGGGGCACAACAATGAGCAGTTCTTC. Its protein is CASSQSGHNNEQFF.